Presented here are 27 T cell receptor beta chains from one specimen sequenced in a study of blood T cell repertoires in COVID-19. TCRdb's table, derived via immunoSEQ multiplex PCR, lists solely in-frame clones and lacks some. Altogether approximately 140,000 clones are present, just over 85% being singletons, with the ten largest covering about 8%. The sequenced material came from peripheral blood. These TCRs come from a woman in her sixties with acute or convalescent COVID-19.

The V and J genes are TRBV29-1 and TRBJ1-1; maybe TRBD1 (5 bases). The ends were cut back, 6 bases at V and 1 base at J, with 12 bases in the middle. CDR1 and CDR2 from the germline V gene are SQVTM and ANQGSEA. There are 13 residues in the CDR3. The CDR3 coding sequence is TGCAGCGTCGCAGGGTTCGCGAACACTGAAGCTTTCTTT. This encodes CSVAGFANTEAFF.

The chain joins TRBV7-3 to TRBJ2-3; 10 nucleotides match TRBD2. CDR3 length: 15 residues. With 5 bases clipped from V and 3 bases from J, the junction kept 5 bases outside the gene matches. Looked up from germline, CDR1 is SGHTA and CDR2 is FQGTGA. CDR3 loop: CASSRSGGQTDTQYF. The CDR3 nucleotides read TGTGCCAGCAGCCGTAGCGGGGGGCAAACAGATACGCAGTATTTT.

The V and J genes are TRBV7-8 and TRBJ2-7; the match to TRBD2 covers 13 bases. CDR1 and CDR2 (germline): SGHVS, FQNEAQ. V lost 5 bases to trimming and J lost 2 bases; unmatched junction nucleotides: 3. This CDR3 is built from 15 residues. The CDR3 sequence is CASSTSGGATYEQYF. Here the CDR3 DNA reads TGTGCCAGCAGCACTAGCGGGGGGGCCACCTACGAGCAGTACTTC. The entire variable domain, with the rest obtained from reference TRBV7-8 and TRBJ2-7, is as follows: GAGVSQSPRYKVAKRGQDVALRCDPISGHVSLFWYQQALGQGPEFLTYFQNEAQLDKSGLPSDRFFAERPEGSVSTLKIQRTQQEDSAVYLCASSTSGGATYEQYFGPGTRLTVT.

This chain uses TRBV4-1 with TRBJ2-7, with a weak D call TRBD1 (5 bases). Trimming shortened V by 1 base and J by 1 base, and 8 bases separated the two germline ends. Germline values: CDR1 MGHRA, CDR2 YSYEKL. The CDR3 sequence is 14 residues long. For the CDR3, the DNA is TGCGCCAGCAGCCAAGTAACAGGTTCCTACGAGCAGTACTTC. This gives the protein CASSQVTGSYEQYF.

This clone was recorded only once. This chain uses TRBV21-1 with TRBJ1-6. TRBV21-1 is a documented pseudogene. The CDR3 has 14 residues. The CDR3 loop is CASSTGTVNSPLHF. CDR3 DNA sequence: TGTGCCAGCAGCACCGGGACTGTAAATTCACCCCTCCACTTT.

The V gene is TRBV29-1, the J gene TRBJ1-5; D possibly corresponds to TRBD1 (5 bases). The CDR3 sequence is 16 residues long. Deletions cut 4 bases from V and 3 bases from J, with 19 bases between. The germline V gene encodes CDR1 SQVTM and CDR2 ANQGSEA. The CDR3 DNA reads as TGCAGCGTTGGTAGGCCCCACAGACAGTCCAATCAGCCCCAGCATTTT. Protein product: CSVGRPHRQSNQPQHF. Looking up the rest from reference TRBV29-1 and TRBJ1-5 gives the full variable domain: SAVISQKPSRDICQRGTSLTIQCQVDSQVTMMFWYRQQPGQSLTLIATANQGSEATYESGFVIDKFPISRPNLTFSTLTVSNMSPEDSSIYLCSVGRPHRQSNQPQHFGDGTRLSIL.

The J gene is TRBJ2-5, the V gene TRBV15; 13 nucleotides match TRBD2. The CDR3 length is 18 residues. Trimming took 1 base from V and 5 from J; bases not matched to a gene: 10. CDR1 is LNHNV and CDR2 is YYDKDF in the germline V gene (reference sequence). The chain's CDR3 is CATSRVGTSGVLGETQYF. The CDR3 DNA follows: TGTGCCACCAGCAGAGTGGGGACTAGCGGGGTTTTAGGGGAGACCCAGTACTTC.

Only one count was recorded for this clone. The CDR3 protein is CASSVASQGDTEAFF. As DNA, the CDR3 is TGTGCCAGCAGCGTAGCTTCCCAGGGGGACACTGAAGCTTTCTTT. The V and J genes are TRBV9 and TRBJ1-1, with 7 nucleotides matching TRBD1. The V gene's germline CDR1 is SGDLS and CDR2 YYNGEE. The CDR3 contains 15 residues. J gave up 3 bases and V 0 bases, and 5 bases lay outside the gene matches.

J is TRBJ2-7 and V is TRBV27; 12 nucleotides line up with TRBD2. Germline CDR1 MNHEY, CDR2 SMNVEV (reference sequence). The CDR3 has 17 residues. Unmatched junction bases numbered 15, after V lost 6 bases and J lost 6 bases. CDR3 protein: CASSALTSGGPTAEQYF. Here the CDR3 DNA reads TGTGCCAGCAGCGCCTTGACTAGCGGGGGACCTACCGCCGAGCAGTACTTC.

In DNA form, the CDR3 reads TGTGCCAGCAGGGCAGGACACTTGAACACCGGGGAGCTGTTTTTT. Translating it yields CASRAGHLNTGELFF. V gene TRBV2 combines with J gene TRBJ2-2; possibly TRBD1 for D (5 bases). The CDR3 covers 15 residues. Trimming stripped 6 bases from V and 1 base from J, with 12 bases between. The germline V gene encodes CDR1 SNHLY and CDR2 FYNNEI.

This chain links TRBV30 with TRBJ1-6; D ambiguous. Germline V CDR1 and CDR2: GTSNPN, SVGIG (reference sequence). Trimming cost V 0 bases and J 8 bases, with 17 bases left between them. CDR3 size: 16 residues. The CDR3 loop reads CAWSVRRSGVDSPLHF. The CDR3 bases are TGTGCCTGGAGTGTACGGCGGAGTGGCGTAGATTCACCCCTCCACTTT.

As to this clone: Other nucleotide sequences in the sample specify the same CDR3. The chain joins TRBV5-1 to TRBJ2-3, with 12 bases aligning to TRBD2. In germline, CDR1 is SGHRS, CDR2 YFSETQ. V was clipped by 1 base and J by 6 bases; unmatched bases: 6. The CDR3 totals 16 residues. CDR3 sequence reads: CASSLLASGGADTQYF. The DNA for the CDR3 is TGCGCCAGCAGCTTGTTAGCTAGCGGGGGGGCGGATACGCAGTATTTT.

The V call is TRBV6-5, the J call TRBJ1-1; D uncertain. This CDR3 spans 13 amino acids. V was pared by 7 bases and J by 4 bases, with 13 bases between. Germline V gene lookup returns CDR1 MNHEY and CDR2 SVGAGI. The DNA of the CDR3 is TGTGCCAGCATTGCCGCATCGGGCACTGAAGCTTTCTTT. Translation: CASIAASGTEAFF.

The chain carries TRBV12-3 or TRBV12-4 and TRBJ1-1; no clear D gene. Between the trimmed V and J ends, which lost 6 bases and 7 bases, there was a span of 9 bases. The CDR3 loop spans 11 amino acids. CDR3 DNA sequence: TGTGCCAGCAGCCTACAGAGTGAAGCTTTCTTT. As protein: CASSLQSEAFF.

The V call is TRBV11-3, the J call TRBJ2-1; the D is unclear. Germline loops: CDR1 SGHNT, CDR2 YENEEA. This CDR3 has 14 residues. Trimming left V 1 base short and J 3 bases short, with 7 bases between. CDR3 sequence reads: CASSLGAYYNEQFF. In nucleotides, the CDR3 is TGTGCCAGCAGCTTAGGGGCGTACTACAATGAGCAGTTCTTC.

This clone was counted between two and nine times. Other DNA sequences in the sample encode the same CDR3. The J gene is TRBJ1-1, the V gene TRBV4-1; D is uncertain. This CDR3 has 14 residues. Trimming stripped 4 bases from V and 1 base from J, with 10 bases between. CDR1 MGHRA and CDR2 YSYEKL come from the germline V gene. Here the CDR3 reads CASSPETGNTEAFF. In DNA, the CDR3 is TGCGCCAGCAGCCCTGAGACGGGGAACACTGAAGCTTTCTTT.

This chain links TRBV24-1 with TRBJ1-1; D call uncertain. The CDR3 loop spans 12 amino acids. Per germline, CDR1 KGHDR and CDR2 SFDVKD. Trimming removed 4 bases at V and 10 bases at J, with 12 bases between. The CDR3 sequence is CATSDPGSRAFF. The DNA of the CDR3 is TGTGCCACCAGTGACCCCGGGTCCCGAGCTTTCTTT.

V and J are TRBV14 and TRBJ1-3; D not resolved. V was cut by 1 base and J by 0 bases, with 4 bases left in between. The CDR3 sequence is 14 residues long. Germline V gene data show CDR1 as SGHDN and CDR2 as FVKESK. The DNA of the CDR3 is TGTGCCAGCAGCCAAGTCATCTCTGGAAACACCATATATTTT. Translating gives CASSQVISGNTIYF.

The V and J genes are TRBV3-1 (or the pseudogene TRBV3-2) and TRBJ1-3; no definite D call. With 4 bases removed from V and 1 base from J, the gap between germline ends came to 5 bases. Germline-derived CDR1 and CDR2 are LGHDT and YNNKEL (reference sequence). The CDR3 consists of 13 residues. The CDR3 sequence: CASSRGSGNTIYF. Written as DNA, the CDR3 is TGTGCCAGCAGCCGAGGGTCTGGAAACACCATATATTTT.

The chain carries TRBV7-9 and TRBJ2-7, with 7 bases matching TRBD2. Per the germline V gene, CDR1 is SEHNR and CDR2 is FQNEAQ (reference sequence). V was clipped by 5 bases and J by 0 bases; unmatched bases: 4. The CDR3 covers 14 residues. The CDR3 is CASSPGGGSYEQYF. The DNA for the CDR3 is TGTGCCAGCAGCCCGGGAGGTGGCTCCTACGAGCAGTACTTC.

J is TRBJ2-7 and V is TRBV11-2, with no clear D. CDR1 SGHAT and CDR2 FQNNGV come from the germline V gene. V gave up 0 bases and J gave up 1 base, with 7 bases separating them. The CDR3 spans 14 residues. The CDR3 nucleotides read TGTGCCAGCAGCTTAGATTGGCAGTCCTACGAGCAGTACTTC. Amino acids: CASSLDWQSYEQYF.

The chain carries TRBV6-6 and TRBJ2-3; TRBD1 matches at 9 bases. CDR3 length: 16 amino acids. The germline gives CDR1 MNHNY, CDR2 SVGAGI (reference sequence). With V trimmed by 6 bases and J by 5 bases, 12 bases remained unmatched. The CDR3 spells CASRSTQGAEVDTQYF. The CDR3 DNA is TGTGCCAGCAGATCCACACAGGGGGCTGAGGTAGATACGCAGTATTTT.

J is TRBJ2-7 and V is TRBV9, with D tentatively TRBD1 (6 bases). The germline gives CDR1 SGDLS, CDR2 YYNGEE. V lost 4 bases to trimming and J lost 2 bases, with 13 bases between them. This CDR3 has 14 residues. CDR3 protein: CASSPWTEPYEQYF. CDR3 DNA sequence: TGTGCCAGCAGCCCCTGGACAGAGCCCTACGAGCAGTACTTC.

The V call is TRBV4-2, the J call TRBJ2-7; D not certain. Trimming removed 3 bases from V and 0 bases from J, with 9 bases in between. Germline assignment: CDR1 LGHNA and CDR2 YNFKEQ. The CDR3 sequence is 14 residues long. This CDR3 reads CASSQAVSSYEQYF. DNA of the CDR3: TGTGCCAGCAGCCAGGCGGTAAGCTCCTACGAGCAGTACTTC.

The chain is built from TRBV6-5 and TRBJ2-5; perhaps TRBD1 as D (6 bases). The CDR3 runs 14 residues. The germline CDR1 and CDR2 sequences are MNHEY and SVGAGI. V gave up 0 bases and J gave up 6 bases, with 11 bases separating them. In DNA form, the CDR3 reads TGTGCCAGCAGTTACTCAAGGGGGTTGAAGACCCAGTACTTC. It translates to CASSYSRGLKTQYF.

This clone was seen ten or more times. The CDR3 region is CASSRTGEREQYF. The CDR3 DNA is TGCGCCAGCAGCCGGACAGGGGAGCGCGAGCAGTACTTC. The chain is built from TRBV5-1 and TRBJ2-7; the match to TRBD1 covers 9 bases. There are 13 residues in the CDR3. Unmatched junction bases numbered 5, after V lost 4 bases and J lost 6 bases. The germline CDR1 and CDR2 sequences are SGHRS and YFSETQ.

The gene calls are TRBV9 and TRBJ2-1; 9 bases are a match to TRBD1. Germline V CDR1 and CDR2: SGDLS, YYNGEE. The CDR3 contains 14 residues. With V trimmed by 0 bases and J by 7 bases, 2 bases remained unmatched. In DNA form, the CDR3 reads TGTGCCAGCAGCGTAGTGGGACAGGGAAATGAGCAGTTCTTC. This gives the protein CASSVVGQGNEQFF.